The 5 T cell receptor beta chains in this list originate from one sample, sequenced in a study of blood T cell repertoires in COVID-19. Profiling relied on immunoSEQ multiplex PCR, and the TCRdb table lists in-frame clones only, not all of them. The sample lists a few hundred thousand clones, approximately 82% occurring once. The sequenced sample consisted of peripheral blood. The receptors were sampled from a woman aged 80 or older with acute or convalescent COVID-19.

V usage is TRBV9 and J usage is TRBJ1-2; 12 bases are shared with TRBD1. Trimming cost V 0 bases and J 7 bases; bases outside gene matches: 7. CDR3 length: 16 residues. Germline CDR1 is SGDLS and CDR2 is YYNGEE. The CDR3 DNA is TGTGCCAGCAGCGTAGTTCCGGGACAGGGGGCCTTTGGCTACACCTTC. This gives the protein CASSVVPGQGAFGYTF.

The chain recombines TRBV5-1 with TRBJ2-3; 8 bases align to TRBD2. V trimming: 0 bases; J trimming: 4 bases; junction bases outside the gene matches: 4. The CDR3 has 15 amino acids. Per germline, CDR1 SGHRS and CDR2 YFSETQ. The CDR3 loop reads CASSLDSGDADTQYF. The CDR3 coding sequence is TGCGCCAGCAGCTTGGATAGCGGGGACGCAGATACGCAGTATTTT. Variable domain in full (rest from reference TRBV5-1 and TRBJ2-3): KAGVTQTPRYLIKTRGQQVTLSCSPISGHRSVSWYQQTPGQGLQFLFEYFSETQRNKGNFPGRFSGRQFSNSRSEMNVSTLELGDSALYLCASSLDSGDADTQYFGPGTRLTVL.

This chain uses TRBV24-1 with TRBJ2-3, with 9 bases fitting TRBD2. Germline CDR1 reads KGHDR; CDR2 reads SFDVKD. This CDR3 contains 13 residues. With 9 bases clipped from V and 4 bases from J, the junction kept 4 bases outside the gene matches. CDR3 residues: CATGRGGSDTQYF. The CDR3 DNA reads as TGTGCCACCGGGCGGGGGGGCTCAGATACGCAGTATTTT.

The gene calls are TRBV6-5 and TRBJ2-1; D perhaps matches TRBD2 (5 bases). Germline-derived CDR1 and CDR2 are MNHEY and SVGAGI. This CDR3 contains 13 residues. Trimming shortened V by 6 bases and J by 3 bases, and 9 bases separated the two germline ends. The CDR3 region has the DNA TGTGCCAGCAGCGGGGATTTCTACAATGAGCAGTTCTTC. Its translation: CASSGDFYNEQFF.

The chain joins TRBV6-5 to TRBJ2-3; TRBD1 matches 7 bases. CDR1 and CDR2 (germline): MNHEY, SVGAGI. This CDR3 is built from 14 residues. V shed 4 bases, J shed 2 bases, and the junction held 3 bases outside the gene matches. CDR3 residues: CASSLGQITDTQYF. Written as DNA, the CDR3 is TGTGCCAGCAGTTTGGGACAGATCACAGATACGCAGTATTTT.